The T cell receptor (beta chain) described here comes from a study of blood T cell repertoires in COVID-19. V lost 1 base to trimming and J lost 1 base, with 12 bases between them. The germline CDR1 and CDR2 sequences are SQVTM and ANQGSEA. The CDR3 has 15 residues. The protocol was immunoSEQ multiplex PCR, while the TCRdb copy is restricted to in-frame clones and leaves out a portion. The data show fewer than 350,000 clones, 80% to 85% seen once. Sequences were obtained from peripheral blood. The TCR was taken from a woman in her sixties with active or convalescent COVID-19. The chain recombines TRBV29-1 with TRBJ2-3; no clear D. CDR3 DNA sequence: TGCAGCGTTGAAGGGAGTAGGAGTGGCACAGATACGCAGTATTTT. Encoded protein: CSVEGSRSGTDTQYF.